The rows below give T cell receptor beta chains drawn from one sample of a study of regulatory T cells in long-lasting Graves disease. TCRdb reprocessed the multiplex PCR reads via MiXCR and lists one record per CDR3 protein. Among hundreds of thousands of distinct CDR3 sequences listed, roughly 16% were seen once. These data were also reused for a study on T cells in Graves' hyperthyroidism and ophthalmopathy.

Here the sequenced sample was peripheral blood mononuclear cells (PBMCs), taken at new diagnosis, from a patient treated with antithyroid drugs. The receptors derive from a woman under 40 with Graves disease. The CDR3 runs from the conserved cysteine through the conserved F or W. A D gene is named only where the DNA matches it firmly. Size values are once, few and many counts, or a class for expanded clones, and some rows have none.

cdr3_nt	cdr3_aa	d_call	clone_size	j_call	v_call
TGCGCCACCTCGGCGGGGGGCAAGGATACGCAGTATTTT	CATSAGGKDTQYF	TRBD2	many	TRBJ2-3	TRBV5-1
TGTGCCAGTAGCACGATGCGGGGGGCCCTAGCGGGGGGCTGGGACAATGAGCAGTTCTTC	CASSTMRGALAGGWDNEQFF	TRBD2	few	TRBJ2-1	TRBV19
TGTGCCAGCAGCTTAGGCGGGACAGGGTGTGACTTC	CASSLGGTGCDF	TRBD1	.	TRBJ2-5	TRBV7-2
TGTGCCAGCAGCTTAGGGCAGGGGGCGGAGACCCAGTACTTC	CASSLGQGAETQYF	TRBD1	many	TRBJ2-5	TRBV7-3
TGCAGCGTTGCCCGACAGCAAGAGACCCAGTACTTC	CSVARQQETQYF	.	many	TRBJ2-5	TRBV29-1
TGTGCCAGCAGCCCGAGGGGGGGTTTAAAAGCTTTCTTT	CASSPRGGLKAFF	.	.	TRBJ1-1	TRBV14
TGTGCCAGCAGCTTAGCGTATCGGGCTGAAGCTTTCTTT	CASSLAYRAEAFF	.	many	TRBJ1-1	TRBV7-9
TGTGCCAGCAGACTACTAGCGGGGGCGGGGGATGAGCAGTTCTTC	CASRLLAGAGDEQFF	TRBD2	few	TRBJ2-1	TRBV6-1
TGCAGTGCTCCCTCCGAAGTGTCGCCCCAGCATTTT	CSAPSEVSPQHF	.	many	TRBJ1-5	TRBV20-1
TGTGCCAGCAGTCTATTGACTAGCGTCTACTCCTACAATGAGCAGTTCTTC	CASSLLTSVYSYNEQFF	TRBD2	many	TRBJ2-1	TRBV12-3/TRBV12-4
TGCAGTGCTAGATTAGCGGGTTCTCGCAATCAGCCCCAGCATTTT	CSARLAGSRNQPQHF	.	few	TRBJ1-5	TRBV20-1
TGTGCCAGCAGCAAGGGACTAGCGGACCTCACAGATACGCAGTATTTT	CASSKGLADLTDTQYF	TRBD2	many	TRBJ2-3	TRBV2
TGTGCCAGCAGTGGACAGAGGGGGACTGAAGCTTTCTTT	CASSGQRGTEAFF	.	.	TRBJ1-1	TRBV2
TGCGCCAGCAGGGGACAGGGGAGCACAGATACGCAGTATTTT	CASRGQGSTDTQYF	TRBD1	.	TRBJ2-3	TRBV10-2
TGTGCCAGCAGTTTTAGGGCAGACTCTGGGGCCAACGTCCTGACTTTC	CASSFRADSGANVLTF	.	.	TRBJ2-6	TRBV12-3/TRBV12-4
TGTGCCAGCAGTGTCTGGGGGACGACCAATCAGCCCCAGCATTTT	CASSVWGTTNQPQHF	.	few	TRBJ1-5	TRBV2
TGTGCCAGCAGCCAAGATATAGGGGCCTCCAGGCCCCAGCATTTT	CASSQDIGASRPQHF	.	many	TRBJ1-5	TRBV3-1
TGCGCCAGCAGCCAATTGATTGCGGGGATCACAGATACGCAGTATTTT	CASSQLIAGITDTQYF	.	.	TRBJ2-3	TRBV28
TGTGCCAGCAGGGGGACAGGGCCAACTGAAGAGACCCAGTACTTC	CASRGTGPTEETQYF	TRBD1	many	TRBJ2-5	TRBV2
TGTGCCAGCAGGGAGAGGACAGGGTTAGTCTTC	CASRERTGLVF	TRBD1	many	TRBJ1-2	TRBV2
TGCGCCAGCAGCTTGGCGGTCACAGGAGAAGAGACCCAGTACTTC	CASSLAVTGEETQYF	.	.	TRBJ2-5	TRBV5-1
TGTGCCAGCAGCTTAGGAGCGGGAGCCGTTGAGCAGTTCTTC	CASSLGAGAVEQFF	TRBD2	.	TRBJ2-1	TRBV7-9
TGTGCCAGCAGTTTTAGGGGGACCTTCATGCGGGAGACCCAGTACTTC	CASSFRGTFMRETQYF	.	many	TRBJ2-5	TRBV12-3/TRBV12-4
TGTGCCAGCAGTTTATCGGCGTTGTCCCAGCCCCAGCATTTT	CASSLSALSQPQHF	.	many	TRBJ1-5	TRBV27
TGTGCCAGCAGCCCATCGATACTAGCGGGTACCAATGAGCAGTTCTTC	CASSPSILAGTNEQFF	TRBD2	many	TRBJ2-1	TRBV11-1
TGCGCCAGCAGCCATGTTGGACGGATGAACACTGAAGCTTTCTTT	CASSHVGRMNTEAFF	.	few	TRBJ1-1	TRBV4-1
TGTGCCAGCAGCGTAGATTCCGGGGGCCACAATCAGCCCCAGCATTTT	CASSVDSGGHNQPQHF	.	.	TRBJ1-5	TRBV9
TGTGCCAGCAGTTTTAGAGGGACTAGTGGCGCTGAGCAGTTCTTC	CASSFRGTSGAEQFF	TRBD2	many	TRBJ2-1	TRBV27
TGTGCCAGCAGCCTTGCACACCAGGGGGCCGGCAAAAACATTCAGTACTTC	CASSLAHQGAGKNIQYF	TRBD1	.	TRBJ2-4	TRBV3-1